This record concerns one T cell receptor beta chain sequence. Its antigen is not known. RNA transcripts were the template for amplifying TCR beta CDR3 regions. Carried out on the TCR CDR3, a first-round RT-PCR used the HTBI primer set. MiXCR, run by TCRdb on the multiplex PCR reads, gives a single entry per CDR3 protein. The table lists 540,000 or so distinct CDR3 sequences, more than 45% of them singletons, with 15% to 20% in the top ten. These data belong to a study of T cells in Graves' hyperthyroidism and ophthalmopathy. Study observations and caveats: For ophthalmopathy, model prediction preceded onset by a median about six months. Blood also showed most of the thyroid clonotypes that were expanded above 0.001.

Based on clinical symptoms, serum thyroxine and TRAb, thyroid ultrasound and orbital computed tomography, diagnoses were reached. The sequenced material came from peripheral blood or thyroid tissue (not recorded which). This clonotype was sampled from an adult woman with Graves' disease, either hyperthyroidism or ophthalmopathy (not recorded which).

CDR3 region: CASSGLSLAGASSEQYF. DNA for the CDR3: TGTGCCAGCAGCGGCCTCTCACTAGCAGGAGCCTCAAGCGAGCAGTACTTC. V and J are TRBV2 and TRBJ2-7; perhaps TRBD2 as D (6 bases). This CDR3 is built from 17 residues. CDR1 and CDR2 from the germline V gene are SNHLY and FYNNEI. V lost 6 bases and J lost 6, with 27 bases in between.